This T cell receptor (beta chain) was recorded in a study of cytomegalovirus exposure and HLA in healthy donors. About the study: From 150 million to 200 million T cells, an earlier analysis saw 120 million or so unique TCR beta sequences.

Study-wide results and caveats: Analysis was carried out at a later point, and it linked a missense DCLRE1C variant to TCR beta V- and J-gene trimming. Analyzed later, most CMV-associated TCR beta chains appeared HLA-restricted.

Germline lookup yields CDR1 SQVTM and CDR2 ANQGSEA. The CDR3 sequence is 12 residues long. With 4 bases removed from V and 6 bases from J, the gap between germline ends came to 13 bases. Amplification used 60 Vbeta primers and 13 Jbeta primers. Libraries were prepared by immunoSEQ multiplex PCR; TCRdb keeps only in-frame clonotypes and omits some of them. The sample records 55,000 to 75,000 clones, about 81% being singletons. About this clone itself: Antigen unknown.

This sequence originates from a man under 40 in good health and CMV-seropositive. The chain employs TRBV29-1 and TRBJ2-7; possible D gene TRBD1, 6 bases. Sequenced material: PBMCs. This CDR3 reads CSVAHQGSEQYF. The DNA for the CDR3 is TGCAGCGTTGCCCATCAGGGGAGCGAGCAGTACTTC.